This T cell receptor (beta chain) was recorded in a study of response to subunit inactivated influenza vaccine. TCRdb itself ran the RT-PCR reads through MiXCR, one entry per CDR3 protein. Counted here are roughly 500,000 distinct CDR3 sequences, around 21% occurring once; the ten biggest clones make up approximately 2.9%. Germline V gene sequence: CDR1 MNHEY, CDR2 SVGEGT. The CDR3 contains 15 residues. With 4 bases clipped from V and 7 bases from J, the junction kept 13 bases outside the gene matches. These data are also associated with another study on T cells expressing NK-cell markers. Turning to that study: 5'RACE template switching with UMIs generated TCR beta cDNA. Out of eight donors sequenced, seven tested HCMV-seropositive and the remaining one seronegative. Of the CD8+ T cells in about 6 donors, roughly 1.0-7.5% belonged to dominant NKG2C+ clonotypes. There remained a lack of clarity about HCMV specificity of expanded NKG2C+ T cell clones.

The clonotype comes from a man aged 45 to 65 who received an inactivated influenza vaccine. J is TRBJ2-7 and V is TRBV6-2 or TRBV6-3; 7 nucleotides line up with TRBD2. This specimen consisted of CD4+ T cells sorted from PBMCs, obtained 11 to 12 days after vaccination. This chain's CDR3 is CASSLASGGLKEQYF. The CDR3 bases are TGTGCCAGCAGTTTAGCGTCGGGGGGACTAAAAGAGCAGTACTTC.